The 20 T cell receptor beta chains below were found in one sample sequenced in a study of identical twins. TCRdb reprocessed the 5' RACE reads via MiXCR and lists one record per CDR3 protein. Here the sample spans approximately 230,000 distinct CDR3 sequences, approximately 7.1% being singletons. The data were also submitted as part of a second study, on T cells expressing NK-cell markers.

Sequencing used CD8+ T cells sorted from blood. These receptors came from a woman aged 18-35 years in good health.

This clonotype was detected ten times or more. This sequence joins TRBV12-3 or TRBV12-4 and TRBJ2-2; possible D gene TRBD1, 6 bases. V was trimmed by 10 bases and J by 3 bases, leaving 9 bases between them. The CDR3 is 12 residues long. The CDR3 DNA reads TGTGCCACACAGGGTGACACCGGGGAGCTGTTTTTT. It specifies CATQGDTGELFF.

V is TRBV6-2 or TRBV6-3 and J is TRBJ2-1; D unclear. The ends were cut back, 2 bases at V and 13 bases at J, with 9 bases in the middle. Germline V gives CDR1 MNHEY, CDR2 SVGEGT. The CDR3 has 11 residues. The CDR3 nucleotides read TGTGCCAGCAGTTACCCGACCACCCAGTTCTTC. It codes for CASSYPTTQFF.

This clonotype was seen only a few times. This chain uses TRBV20-1 with TRBJ2-7, with 10 bases fitting TRBD2. V shed 6 bases and J 4 bases; nucleotides not matched to a gene: 6. The CDR3 runs to 13 residues. Germline-derived CDR1 and CDR2 are DFQATT and SNEGSKA (reference sequence). DNA of the CDR3: TGCAGTGCAAAAAGCGGGAGGGATTACGAGCAGTACTTC. This gives the protein CSAKSGRDYEQYF.

At least ten counts were recorded for this clonotype. The chain recombines TRBV9 with TRBJ1-2, with D unclear. This CDR3 contains 12 residues. V gave up 0 bases and J gave up 5 bases, with 5 bases separating them. The V gene's germline CDR1 is SGDLS and CDR2 YYNGEE. CDR3 loop: CASSVVGYGYTF. Here the CDR3 DNA reads TGTGCCAGCAGCGTAGTAGGGTATGGCTACACCTTC.

The sample holds many counts of this clonotype. The rearrangement links TRBV9 to TRBJ2-3; D could derive from TRBD1 or TRBD2 (6 bases each). Germline lookup yields CDR1 SGDLS and CDR2 YYNGEE. The CDR3 has 16 residues. Trimming took off 0 bases at V and 1 base at J, with 12 bases between the two ends. CDR3 nucleotides: TGTGCCAGCAGCGTAGGGGGGGCGCGAGGCACAGATACGCAGTATTTT. This encodes CASSVGGARGTDTQYF.

This clonotype was counted a few times. V usage is TRBV29-1 and J usage is TRBJ2-1; 9 bases fit TRBD1. The CDR3 has 18 amino acids. The V and J ends lost 6 bases and 2 bases, in that order; junction bases with no gene match: 17. CDR1 and CDR2 (germline): SQVTM, ANQGSEA. The CDR3 loop reads CSVPRRDRVGWTYNEQFF. The CDR3 DNA is TGCAGCGTCCCGAGGAGGGACAGGGTAGGGTGGACCTACAATGAGCAGTTCTTC.

This clonotype has at least ten counts. This chain links TRBV20-1 with TRBJ2-7; no definite D call. The CDR3 totals 14 residues. V was cut by 1 base and J by 0 bases, with 10 bases left in between. From germline, CDR1 is DFQATT and CDR2 SNEGSKA (reference sequence). The CDR3 sequence is CSARAFDRSYEQYF. CDR3 DNA: TGCAGTGCTAGAGCGTTCGACCGCTCCTACGAGCAGTACTTC.

In its sample, this clonotype was seen many times. The chain joins TRBV9 to TRBJ2-3, with 13 bases that match TRBD2. The CDR3 contains 19 residues. V dropped 4 bases and J dropped 2; count of bases not matched to a gene: 13. Germline CDR1 SGDLS, CDR2 YYNGEE. The CDR3 nucleotides are TGTGCCAGCAGCTCCCCACGACTAGCGGGGGGAGGGAACACAGATACGCAGTATTTT. This codes for CASSSPRLAGGGNTDTQYF.

The chain's CDR3 is CASSQVRKGKTYNEQFF. CDR3 bases: TGCGCCAGCAGCCAAGTCCGCAAGGGGAAGACCTACAATGAGCAGTTCTTC. The V gene is TRBV4-1, the J gene TRBJ2-1; a weak D match, TRBD1 (5 bases). The CDR3 runs 17 residues. Germline V gives CDR1 MGHRA, CDR2 YSYEKL. V was trimmed by 1 base and J by 2 bases, leaving 15 bases between them.

In this sample, this clonotype turned up a few times. The rearrangement joins TRBV24-1 to TRBJ2-3, with D perhaps matching TRBD2 (5 bases). V was trimmed by 4 bases and J by 6 bases, leaving 10 bases between them. Germline CDR1 KGHDR, CDR2 SFDVKD. The CDR3 contains 13 residues. The CDR3 sequence: CATSDPRDDTQYF. CDR3 DNA: TGTGCCACCAGTGACCCACGGGATGATACGCAGTATTTT.

The chain uses TRBV27 and TRBJ2-7; D remains ambiguous. The V end lost 6 bases, the J end lost 6 bases, and 9 bases lay between the germline ends. CDR1 is MNHEY, CDR2 SMNVEV, per germline (reference sequence). The CDR3 has 11 amino acids. CDR3 sequence: CASRGLGEQYF. In DNA form, the CDR3 reads TGTGCCAGCAGAGGGCTTGGCGAGCAGTACTTC.

Only a few counts were recorded for this clonotype. The rearrangement uses TRBV7-8 and TRBJ2-3; 11 positions agree with TRBD2. CDR1 is SGHVS, CDR2 FQNEAQ, per germline. With V trimmed by 4 bases and J by 1 base, 7 bases remained unmatched. The CDR3 runs 17 residues. CDR3 nucleotide sequence: TGTGCCAGCAGCTCAACACTAGCGGGGGAGCGCACAGATACGCAGTATTTT. This gives the protein CASSSTLAGERTDTQYF. The entire variable domain, with the rest obtained from reference TRBV7-8 and TRBJ2-3, is as follows: GAGVSQSPRYKVAKRGQDVALRCDPISGHVSLFWYQQALGQGPEFLTYFQNEAQLDKSGLPSDRFFAERPEGSVSTLKIQRTQQEDSAVYLCASSSTLAGERTDTQYFGPGTRLTVL.

The genes are TRBV7-9 and TRBJ1-2; maybe TRBD1 (5 bases). The ends were cut back, 3 bases at V and 8 bases at J, with 16 bases in the middle. The CDR3 runs to 14 residues. Germline V gene data show CDR1 as SEHNR and CDR2 as FQNEAQ (reference sequence). The CDR3 region is CASSFLGGKNGYTF. CDR3 bases: TGTGCCAGCAGCTTCCTCGGGGGGAAGAACGGCTACACCTTC.

The chain uses TRBV19 and TRBJ1-5, with TRBD1 matching over 9 bases. The length of the CDR3 is 19 residues. Per the germline V gene, CDR1 is LNHDA and CDR2 is SQIVND (reference sequence). Trimming cost V 4 bases and J 2 bases; bases outside gene matches: 15. The CDR3 loop is CASSTRTGELPRGNQPQHF. CDR3 nucleotides: TGTGCCAGTAGTACCCGGACAGGGGAGCTTCCCCGGGGCAATCAGCCCCAGCATTTT.

In this sample, this clonotype turned up a few times. V usage is TRBV5-1 and J usage is TRBJ2-1; 8 nucleotides align to TRBD1. Germline loops: CDR1 SGHRS, CDR2 YFSETQ. The V gene end was trimmed by 6 bases and the J gene end by 4 bases; junction bases not matched to a gene: 3. This CDR3 region has 13 residues. The chain's CDR3 is CASTGGVYNEQFF. The CDR3 DNA reads TGCGCCAGCACAGGGGGCGTATACAATGAGCAGTTCTTC.

This clonotype was detected many times. The chain combines TRBV7-9 with TRBJ2-3, with 7 bases that match TRBD2. V lost 5 bases to trimming and J lost 0 bases; unmatched junction nucleotides: 11. In germline, CDR1 is SEHNR, CDR2 FQNEAQ (reference sequence). This CDR3 is 17 amino acids long. CDR3 loop: CASSPSAGAGSTDTQYF. The CDR3 coding sequence is TGTGCCAGCAGCCCCTCGGCGGGAGCGGGGAGCACAGATACGCAGTATTTT.

The chain links TRBV27 to TRBJ2-5; D uncertain. CDR1 MNHEY and CDR2 SMNVEV come from the germline V gene (reference sequence). Between the trimmed V and J ends, which lost 3 bases and 0 bases, there was a span of 5 bases. The CDR3 extends over 13 amino acids. CDR3 amino acids: CASSFTNQETQYF. As DNA, the CDR3 is TGTGCCAGCAGTTTCACGAACCAAGAGACCCAGTACTTC.

The chain carries TRBV7-9 and TRBJ1-4; no reliable D call. Germline-derived CDR1 and CDR2 are SEHNR and FQNEAQ (reference sequence). The CDR3 extends over 15 amino acids. With 3 bases removed from V and 8 bases from J, the gap between germline ends came to 16 bases. The CDR3 reads CASSFAPEPGEKLFF. The DNA of the CDR3 is TGTGCCAGCAGCTTCGCACCTGAACCGGGGGAAAAACTGTTTTTT.

This clonotype came up a few times. The chain is built from TRBV30 and TRBJ2-5; TRBD2 matches 9 bases. Germline assignment: CDR1 GTSNPN and CDR2 SVGIG (reference sequence). The V segment lost 0 bases and the J segment 5 bases; nucleotides outside the gene matches: 13. This CDR3 is 17 amino acids long. The CDR3 DNA reads TGTGCCTGGAGTGTGGTTCGCGGGAGGGCCATCCAGGAGACCCAGTACTTC. Its protein product is CAWSVVRGRAIQETQYF.

The CDR3 loop reads CASSYGRGSSYEQYF. The CDR3 DNA reads TGCGCCAGCAGCTACGGACGGGGGAGCTCCTACGAGCAGTACTTC. V and J are TRBV4-1 and TRBJ2-7; weak D call: TRBD2 (6 bases). CDR1 and CDR2 from the germline V gene are MGHRA and YSYEKL. This CDR3 region has 15 residues. Trimming removed 5 bases from V and 0 bases from J, with 14 bases in between.